What follows are 17 T cell receptor beta chains derived from one specimen sequenced in a study of T cell responses to AZD1222 COVID-19 vaccine. Here immunoSEQ multiplex PCR was the method, and the copy in TCRdb shows in-frame clones only, minus some. The repertoire includes around 150,000 clones, 90% of them detected once, and around 3.5% sits in the top ten. This sample comprised peripheral blood, obtained on day 0 of AZD1222 vaccination. All receptors derive from an adult in good health.

The V call is TRBV4-1, the J call TRBJ2-1; D possibly matches TRBD1 or TRBD2 (6 bases each). V lost 4 bases, J lost 12 bases, and 19 bases lay in between. The CDR3 extends over 14 amino acids. Germline V gene data show CDR1 as MGHRA and CDR2 as YSYEKL. The CDR3 is CASSPGDSRPAQFF. The CDR3 region has the DNA TGCGCCAGCAGCCCAGGGGACTCCCGGCCTGCGCAGTTCTTC.

V usage is TRBV11-3 and J usage is TRBJ2-2; possibly TRBD1 for D (5 bases). CDR3 length: 13 residues. V was cut by 3 bases and J by 6 bases, with 8 bases left in between. Germline V gene data show CDR1 as SGHNT and CDR2 as YENEEA. The CDR3 region has the DNA TGTGCCAGCAGCTTCCCAGGGTCCGGGGAGCTGTTTTTT. It encodes CASSFPGSGELFF. Supplemented by reference TRBV11-3 and TRBJ2-2, the full variable domain reads EAGVVQSPRYKIIEKKQPVAFWCNPISGHNTLYWYLQNLGQGPELLIRYENEEAVDDSQLPKDRFSAERLKGVDSTLKIQPAELGDSAVYLCASSFPGSGELFFGEGSRLTVL.

V and J are TRBV6-5 and TRBJ1-3; a possible D gene is TRBD1 (5 bases). The V gene lost 8 bases and the J gene lost 0 bases, with 11 bases spanning the gap. Per the germline V gene, CDR1 is MNHEY and CDR2 is SVGAGI. The CDR3 sequence is 14 residues long. Here the CDR3 reads CASGARGSGNTIYF. CDR3 DNA: TGTGCCAGCGGGGCGCGGGGCTCTGGAAACACCATATATTTT.

The chain links TRBV2 to TRBJ1-2; TRBD1 matches 10 bases. Germline trimming cut 5 bases from V and 4 bases from J; bases unmatched to any gene: 7. Germline CDR1 SNHLY, CDR2 FYNNEI. This CDR3 contains 15 residues. DNA of the CDR3: TGTGCCAGCAGTCCCGGGACAGGGGTGGGCTATGGCTACACCTTC. Its translation is CASSPGTGVGYGYTF.

The gene calls are TRBV7-2 and TRBJ1-1, with D tentatively TRBD1 (5 bases). CDR1 is SGHTA and CDR2 is FQGNSA in the germline V gene. The germline V and J ends were trimmed by 2 bases and 4 bases, with 8 bases remaining between them. This CDR3 is built from 13 residues. CDR3 DNA sequence: TGTGCCAGCAGCTTATCAGGGCCCACTGAAGCTTTCTTT. Residues: CASSLSGPTEAFF. The entire variable domain, with the rest obtained from reference TRBV7-2 and TRBJ1-1, is as follows: GAGVSQSPSNKVTEKGKDVELRCDPISGHTALYWYRQSLGQGLEFLIYFQGNSAPDKSGLPSDRFSAERTGGSVSTLTIQRTQQEDSAVYLCASSLSGPTEAFFGQGTRLTVV.

The chain carries TRBV6-5 and TRBJ2-7, with a tentative D call TRBD2 (6 bases). V lost 0 bases, J lost 7 bases, and 13 bases lay in between. Germline values: CDR1 MNHEY, CDR2 SVGAGI. The CDR3 sequence is 14 residues long. The DNA for the CDR3 is TGTGCCAGCAGTTACTCGGCGGGGACCACGGAGCAGTACTTC. It translates to CASSYSAGTTEQYF.

The chain uses TRBV6-5 and TRBJ1-2; tentative D call: TRBD1 (5 bases). Trimming shortened V by 5 bases and J by 8 bases, and 15 bases separated the two germline ends. The CDR3 contains 13 residues. Germline V gives CDR1 MNHEY, CDR2 SVGAGI. For the CDR3, the DNA is TGTGCCAGCAGTAAGCCTCCAGGGACGGGCTACACCTTC. Protein sequence: CASSKPPGTGYTF.

As DNA, the CDR3 is TGTGCCAGCAGCATATCCGGACTAGCACTAGAGACCCAGTACTTC. This sequence encodes CASSISGLALETQYF. The chain employs TRBV7-8 and TRBJ2-5; TRBD2 aligns across 8 bases. Germline V lookup: CDR1 SGHVS, CDR2 FQNEAQ. With V trimmed by 5 bases and J by 4 bases, 9 bases remained unmatched. The CDR3 has 15 residues.

The rearrangement links TRBV6-5 to TRBJ2-5; no firm D call. Germline CDR1 and CDR2: MNHEY and SVGAGI. This CDR3 region has 14 residues. V dropped 7 bases and J dropped 5 bases, with 17 bases sitting between them. CDR3 amino acids: CASNGWEGRETQYF. CDR3 sequence (DNA): TGTGCCAGCAACGGGTGGGAAGGTCGGGAGACCCAGTACTTC.

This sequence joins TRBV21-1 and TRBJ2-1; the D call TRBD2 from the table was never checked on the DNA. TRBV21-1 represents a pseudogene. The CDR3 spans 18 residues. CDR3 in DNA: TGTGCCAGCAGCTCTCAGGGACTAGCCTCTACCCCATACAATGAGCAGTTCTTC. Its protein is CASSSQGLASTPYNEQFF.

Only one count was recorded for this clone. The J gene is TRBJ2-2, the V gene TRBV7-2; 7 bases are a match to TRBD1. Looked up from germline, CDR1 is SGHTA and CDR2 is FQGNSA. The CDR3 covers 16 residues. The trim removed 2 bases at V and 5 bases at J, leaving 8 bases unmatched. As DNA, the CDR3 is TGTGCCAGCAGCTTACAGACAGGGAGTGTTACCGGGGAGCTGTTTTTT. This codes for CASSLQTGSVTGELFF. The entire variable domain, with the rest obtained from reference TRBV7-2 and TRBJ2-2, is as follows: GAGVSQSPSNKVTEKGKDVELRCDPISGHTALYWYRQSLGQGLEFLIYFQGNSAPDKSGLPSDRFSAERTGGSVSTLTIQRTQQEDSAVYLCASSLQTGSVTGELFFGEGSRLTVL.

V gene TRBV15 combines with J gene TRBJ1-5; 9 bases line up with TRBD1. The germline V gene encodes CDR1 LNHNV and CDR2 YYDKDF (reference sequence). The CDR3 spans 17 residues. With V trimmed by 1 base and J by 6 bases, 10 bases remained unmatched. CDR3 in DNA: TGTGCCACCAGCAGAGGCTTACAGGGGGCTGAAGGTCAGCCCCAGCATTTT. Residues: CATSRGLQGAEGQPQHF. Full variable domain (remainder filled in from reference TRBV15 and TRBJ1-5): DAMVIQNPRYQVTQFGKPVTLSCSQTLNHNVMYWYQQKSSQAPKLLFHYYDKDFNNEADTPDNFQSRRPNTSFCFLDIRSPGLGDTAMYLCATSRGLQGAEGQPQHFGDGTRLSIL.

The rearrangement joins TRBV7-2 to TRBJ1-1, with unresolved D. CDR3 length: 14 amino acids. Looked up from germline, CDR1 is SGHTA and CDR2 is FQGNSA. The ends were cut back, 4 bases at V and 5 bases at J, with 14 bases in the middle. CDR3 loop: CASSSGRLGTEAFF. CDR3 nucleotides: TGTGCCAGCAGCTCCGGACGTCTAGGAACTGAAGCTTTCTTT.

The V and J genes are TRBV5-5 and TRBJ1-4; D possibly corresponds to TRBD1 (6 bases). This CDR3 comprises 11 residues. Germline CDR1 reads SGHKS; CDR2 reads YYEKEE (reference sequence). The V end lost 4 bases, the J end lost 11 bases, and 9 bases lay between the germline ends. The CDR3 nucleotides are TGTGCCAGCAGCCGACAGGAGAAACTGTTTTTT. Translating gives CASSRQEKLFF.

The CDR3, as DNA: TGCGCCAGCAGCGACGGCACAACTCACAGCAGAGGTGGCAATCAGCCCCAGCATTTT. Protein product: CASSDGTTHSRGGNQPQHF. V usage is TRBV5-1 and J usage is TRBJ1-5, with unresolved D. Looked up from germline, CDR1 is SGHRS and CDR2 is YFSETQ. This CDR3 contains 19 residues. V lost 4 bases and J lost 2, with 25 bases in between.

The rearrangement uses TRBV4-2 and TRBJ1-2; 7 nucleotides align to TRBD1. The CDR3 is made up of 14 amino acids. Trimming at V came to 6 bases and at J to 4 bases, leaving 8 bases not matched to a gene. The germline V gene has CDR1 LGHNA and CDR2 YNFKEQ. The CDR3 DNA follows: TGTGCCAGCAGTTCAGGACAGGCCGGCTATGGCTACACCTTC. This sequence encodes CASSSGQAGYGYTF.

The chain couples TRBV11-3 to TRBJ1-5; D call uncertain. CDR1 is SGHNT, CDR2 YENEEA, per germline. With 4 bases removed from V and 5 bases from J, the gap between germline ends came to 9 bases. The CDR3 has 13 amino acids. CDR3 in amino acids: CASSSTHDQPQHF. CDR3 coding DNA: TGTGCCAGCAGCTCTACCCACGATCAGCCCCAGCATTTT.